This T cell receptor beta chain was sequenced during a study of blood T cells in healthy people across ages. General observations from the study: Long-lived donors carried more naive CD4+ cells and greater diversity than aged donors.

About this clonotype itself: Its antigen is undetermined.

Primers used in a second PCR of roughly 6 to 11 cycles were a sample-barcoded 5' primer and a J-beta primer mix. A single record per CDR3 protein comes from TCRdb applying MiXCR to the 5' RACE reads. The sample consists of hundreds of thousands of distinct CDR3 sequences, about 27% of them appearing once. This sample also belongs to another study, concerning T cells of mothers and their children. As that study records: Three healthy Caucasian mothers gave samples, and so did their six children. Evidence of persistent microchimeric T cell clones was absent.

Sequenced sample: blood. The sequence was collected from a boy younger than 10 in good health.

CDR3 sequence reads: CASSSQGTGVQETQYF. The CDR3 coding sequence is TGTGCCAGCAGCTCCCAAGGGACGGGAGTACAAGAGACCCAGTACTTC. The V gene is TRBV7-2, the J gene TRBJ2-5; tentatively, D is TRBD2 (6 bases). With 4 bases removed from V and 2 bases from J, the gap between germline ends came to 17 bases. This CDR3 spans 16 amino acids. Germline V CDR1 and CDR2: SGHTA, FQGNSA.